One sample yielded the 6 T cell receptor beta chains listed below, sequenced in a study of shared clonotypes between healthy human individuals. TCRdb's copy holds only in-frame clones and misses some; the assay was immunoSEQ multiplex PCR. Of approximately 1.4 million clones in the sample, about 98% were seen once. Sequenced material: naive CD4+ T cells sorted from blood. Subset described: CD45RA+ positively selected. These receptors all come from a man under 40 in good health.

V gene TRBV5-1 combines with J gene TRBJ1-2, with a tentative D call TRBD1 (5 bases). CDR3 length: 14 amino acids. V lost 5 bases to trimming and J lost 4 bases, with 15 bases between them. Per germline, CDR1 SGHRS and CDR2 YFSETQ. CDR3 region: CASRAGLPPYGYTF. The CDR3 DNA reads TGCGCCAGCAGGGCGGGGCTTCCCCCCTATGGCTACACCTTC.

The chain carries TRBV10-1 and TRBJ2-5; perhaps TRBD1 as D (6 bases). V was shortened by 4 bases and J by 4 bases, with 16 bases between the two germline ends. Per the germline V gene, CDR1 is WNHNN and CDR2 is SYGVQD (reference sequence). This CDR3 spans 15 amino acids. The CDR3 is CASSGWSGDGETQYF. The CDR3 bases are TGCGCCAGCAGTGGGTGGTCAGGGGATGGAGAGACCCAGTACTTC.

The rearrangement uses TRBV18 and TRBJ2-1; D ambiguous. Deletions cut 3 bases from V and 1 base from J, with 19 bases between. Germline loops: CDR1 KGHSH, CDR2 LQKENI. The CDR3 is made up of 18 amino acids. CDR3 sequence: CASSPNLLSAPSYNEQFF. The CDR3 bases are TGTGCCAGCTCACCCAATCTTCTGTCAGCGCCTTCCTACAATGAGCAGTTCTTC.

The CDR3 loop is CASSLRTGGTNQPQHF. The CDR3 DNA is TGTGCCAGCAGCCTGCGGACCGGGGGGACAAATCAGCCCCAGCATTTT. The rearrangement uses TRBV5-6 and TRBJ1-5; perhaps TRBD1 as D (6 bases). The germline CDR1 and CDR2 sequences are SGHDT and YYEEEE. V lost 4 bases and J 4 bases, leaving 18 bases between the germline ends. CDR3 length: 16 amino acids. Full variable domain (missing parts from reference TRBV5-6 and TRBJ1-5): DAGVTQSPTHLIKTRGQQVTLRCSPKSGHDTVSWYQQALGQGPQFIFQYYEEEERQRGNFPDRFSGHQFPNYSSELNVNALLLGDSALYLCASSLRTGGTNQPQHFGDGTRLSIL.

The rearrangement links TRBV11-2 to TRBJ2-2; D gene ambiguous. Germline loops: CDR1 SGHAT, CDR2 FQNNGV. V lost 3 bases and J 4 bases, leaving 6 bases between the germline ends. The CDR3 is made up of 13 amino acids. The CDR3: CASSFLSTGELFF. In DNA, the CDR3 is TGTGCCAGCAGCTTTCTATCCACCGGGGAGCTGTTTTTT.

The J gene is TRBJ2-1, the V gene TRBV7-9; TRBD2 aligns across 11 bases. The CDR3 extends over 16 amino acids. In germline, CDR1 is SEHNR, CDR2 FQNEAQ (reference sequence). V shed 3 bases, J shed 4 bases, and the junction held 5 bases outside the gene matches. This CDR3 is CASSFTASGRYNEQFF. CDR3 nucleotides: TGTGCCAGCAGCTTTACAGCTAGCGGGAGGTACAATGAGCAGTTCTTC.